These T cell receptor beta chains were read from a single sample in a study of vaccination and CD4 T cells after COVID-19. Their target antigens are unknown. MiXCR, run by TCRdb on the PCR reads, gives a single entry per CDR3 protein. This table holds approximately 6,500 distinct CDR3 sequences, about 50% found once. The sample comprised CD4+ T cells from blood, cultured in vitro. The receptors shown here come from a human donor who had recovered from COVID-19. Each CDR3 is given without its conserved first and last residue. The D gene is left open where the match is weak.

>TRBV11-2|TRBD2|TRBJ2-1|12
ASSLVRLAIEQF
>TRBV30|TRBD2|TRBJ2-5|14
ACLGGSRLASETQY
>TRBV11-2|.|TRBJ1-1|13
ASSLGPDSNTEAF
>TRBV6-1|TRBD1|TRBJ2-7|10
ASSQGAYEQY
>TRBV10-3|TRBD1|TRBJ2-2|14
AISDYRGTGTGELF
>TRBV2|.|TRBJ2-3|12
ASSGLGSTDTQY
>TRBV19|.|TRBJ1-5|15
ASRSSGGGVGNQPQH
>TRBV20-1|TRBD2|TRBJ2-1|15
SARSSGRGPPDNEQF
>TRBV20-1|.|TRBJ1-1|13
SASPPGRLNTEAF
>TRBV5-1|.|TRBJ2-7|13
ASSLGQASSYEQY
>TRBV19|TRBD1|TRBJ1-1|12
ATTDRGVYTEAF
>TRBV6-1|.|TRBJ2-1|11
ASMLGTYNEQF
>TRBV6-1|TRBD1|TRBJ2-5|12
ASRSGQLGETQY
>TRBV6-1|TRBD2|TRBJ2-5|13
ASSELAGGPETQY
>TRBV7-7|.|TRBJ2-2|13
ASSRDNWGTGELF
>TRBV7-9|.|TRBJ1-1|12
ASSLEKGSTEAF
>TRBV2|.|TRBJ1-1|11
ASRPAGNTEAF
>TRBV6-1|.|TRBJ1-2|13
ASSPLGSGSYGYT
>TRBV29-1|.|TRBJ1-3|10
SAQAGVNTIY
>TRBV11-2|.|TRBJ2-7|8
ASSAGEQY
>TRBV6-1|.|TRBJ1-2|12
ASSDSWGLYGYT
>TRBV6-2/TRBV6-3|.|TRBJ2-5|12
ASSPWPDQETQY
>TRBV2|.|TRBJ1-6|12
ASTGDGHNSPLH
>TRBV2|.|TRBJ1-2|12
ASSEGGRGRGYT
>TRBV6-2/TRBV6-3|.|TRBJ1-5|15
ASSYGFASGSNQPQH
>TRBV6-1|TRBD2|TRBJ2-1|13
ASRGGAGGRDEQF
>TRBV15|.|TRBJ2-7|12
ATSRAGSSFEQY
>TRBV20-1|TRBD1|TRBJ2-4|13
SAREVGTGGNIQY
>TRBV7-3|.|TRBJ2-1|13
ASSPTGLDYNEQF
>TRBV30|TRBD1|TRBJ2-1|13
AWRIWTGVHNEQF
>TRBV10-1|.|TRBJ1-2|12
ASSEGSLNYGYT
>TRBV20-1|.|TRBJ2-2|12
SARDVRTTGELF
>TRBV7-2|.|TRBJ2-7|14
ASRRQWASAGYEQY
>TRBV7-2|.|TRBJ1-2|11
ASSSRTNYGYT
>TRBV6-1|.|TRBJ1-2|11
ASTSLGGGGYT
>TRBV21-1|.|TRBJ2-5|13
ASSKGGRVQETQY
>TRBV7-2|.|TRBJ1-2|12
ASSWRTGNYGYT
>TRBV7-9|.|TRBJ2-2|14
ASRYSPGRGTGELF
>TRBV7-9|.|TRBJ2-1|12
ACEGRETYNEQF
>TRBV7-9|.|TRBJ1-2|13
ASSLGDRQGNGYT
>TRBV2|.|TRBJ1-1|11
ASSGDGNTEAF